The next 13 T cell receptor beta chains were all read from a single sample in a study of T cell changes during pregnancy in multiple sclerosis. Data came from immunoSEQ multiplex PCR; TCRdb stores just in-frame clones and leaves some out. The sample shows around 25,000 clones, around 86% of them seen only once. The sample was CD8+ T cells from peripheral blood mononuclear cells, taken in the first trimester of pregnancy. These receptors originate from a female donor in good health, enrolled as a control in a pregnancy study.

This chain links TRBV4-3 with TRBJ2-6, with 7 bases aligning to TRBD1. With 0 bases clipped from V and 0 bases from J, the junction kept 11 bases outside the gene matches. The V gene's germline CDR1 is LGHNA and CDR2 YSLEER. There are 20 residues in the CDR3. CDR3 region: CASSQEEIGQVLSGANVLTF. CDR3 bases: TGCGCCAGCAGCCAAGAAGAAATTGGACAGGTACTCTCTGGGGCCAACGTCCTGACTTTC.

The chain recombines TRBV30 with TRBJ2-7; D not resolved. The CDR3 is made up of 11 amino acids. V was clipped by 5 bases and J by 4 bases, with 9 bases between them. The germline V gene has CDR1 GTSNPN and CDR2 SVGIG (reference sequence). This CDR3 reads CAWSPGYEQYF. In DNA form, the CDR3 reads TGTGCCTGGTCTCCCGGTTACGAGCAGTACTTC. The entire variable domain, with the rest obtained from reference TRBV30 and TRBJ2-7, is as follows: SQTIHQWPATLVQPVGSPLSLECTVEGTSNPNLYWYRQAAGRGLQLLFYSVGIGQISSEVPQNLSASRPQDRQFILSSKKLLLSDSGFYLCAWSPGYEQYFGPGTRLTVT.

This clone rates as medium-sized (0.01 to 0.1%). The CDR3 spells CAWSPERDRLLDEQYF. The CDR3, as DNA: TGTGCCTGGAGCCCAGAACGGGACAGGTTACTTGACGAGCAGTACTTC. The rearrangement uses TRBV30 and TRBJ2-7, with 8 bases lining up with TRBD1. The trim removed 3 bases at V and 5 bases at J, leaving 15 bases unmatched. This CDR3 has 16 amino acids. Germline lookup yields CDR1 GTSNPN and CDR2 SVGIG (reference sequence).

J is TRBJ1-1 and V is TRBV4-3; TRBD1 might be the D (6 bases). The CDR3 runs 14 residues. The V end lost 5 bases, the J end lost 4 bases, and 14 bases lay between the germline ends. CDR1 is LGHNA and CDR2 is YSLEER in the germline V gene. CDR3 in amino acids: CASSAGDISTEAFF. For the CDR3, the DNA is TGCGCCAGCAGCGCAGGGGACATCAGCACTGAAGCTTTCTTT.

DNA of the CDR3: TGCGCCAGCAGCTTGGCCGGTACAGACCCTCCCTATGGCTACACCTTC. Amino acid sequence: CASSLAGTDPPYGYTF. The genes are TRBV5-1 and TRBJ1-2; D gene uncertain. This CDR3 is 16 amino acids long. Germline CDR1 is SGHRS and CDR2 is YFSETQ. V gave up 0 bases and J gave up 4 bases, with 16 bases separating them.

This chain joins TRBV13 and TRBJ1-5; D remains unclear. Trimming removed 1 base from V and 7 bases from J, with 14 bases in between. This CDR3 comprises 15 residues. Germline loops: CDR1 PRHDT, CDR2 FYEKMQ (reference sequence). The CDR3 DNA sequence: TGTGCCAGCAGCTTAGCCCACGAGGGAGGACAGCCCCAGCATTTT. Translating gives CASSLAHEGGQPQHF.

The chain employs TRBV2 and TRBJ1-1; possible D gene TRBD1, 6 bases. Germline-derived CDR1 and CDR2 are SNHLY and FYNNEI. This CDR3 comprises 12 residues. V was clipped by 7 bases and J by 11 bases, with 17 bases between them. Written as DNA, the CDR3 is TGTGCCAGCATGGACAGTTTGGATGGGGCTTTCTTT. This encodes CASMDSLDGAFF. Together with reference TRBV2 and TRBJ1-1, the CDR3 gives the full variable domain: EPEVTQTPSHQVTQMGQEVILRCVPISNHLYFYWYRQILGQKVEFLVSFYNNEISEKSEIFDDQFSVERPDGSNFTLKIRSTKLEDSAMYFCASMDSLDGAFFGQGTRLTVV.

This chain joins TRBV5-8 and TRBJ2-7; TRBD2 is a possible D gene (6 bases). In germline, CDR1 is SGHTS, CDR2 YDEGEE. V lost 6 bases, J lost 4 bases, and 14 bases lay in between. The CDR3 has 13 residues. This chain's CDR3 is CASINRDSYEQYF. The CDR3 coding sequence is TGTGCCAGCATTAACCGGGACTCATACGAGCAGTACTTC.

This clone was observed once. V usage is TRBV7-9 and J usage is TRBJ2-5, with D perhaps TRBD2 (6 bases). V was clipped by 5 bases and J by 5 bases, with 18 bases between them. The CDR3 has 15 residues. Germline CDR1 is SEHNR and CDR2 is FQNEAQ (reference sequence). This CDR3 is CASSPSAYARETQYF. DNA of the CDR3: TGTGCCAGCAGCCCTAGCGCCTACGCCCGGGAGACCCAGTACTTC.

In DNA, the CDR3 is TGTGCCAGCCGAGGGAGGAACACTGAAGCTTTCTTT. Its protein is CASRGRNTEAFF. The chain couples TRBV7-6 to TRBJ1-1; unclear D gene. Germline CDR1 SGHVS, CDR2 FNYEAQ. Trimming took off 8 bases at V and 1 base at J, with 8 bases between the two ends. The CDR3 contains 12 residues.

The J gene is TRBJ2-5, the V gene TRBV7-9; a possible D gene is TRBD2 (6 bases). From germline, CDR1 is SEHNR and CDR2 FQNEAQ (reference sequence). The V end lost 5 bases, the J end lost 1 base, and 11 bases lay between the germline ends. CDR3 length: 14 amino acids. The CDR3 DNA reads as TGTGCCAGCAGCCCCCGGGGGAGCCAAGAGACCCAGTACTTC. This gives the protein CASSPRGSQETQYF.

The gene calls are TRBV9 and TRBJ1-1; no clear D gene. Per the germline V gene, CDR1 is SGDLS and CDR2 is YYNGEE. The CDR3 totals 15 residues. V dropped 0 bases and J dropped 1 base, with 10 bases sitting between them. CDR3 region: CASSVGAQANTEAFF. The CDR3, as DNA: TGTGCCAGCAGCGTAGGGGCCCAGGCGAACACTGAAGCTTTCTTT.

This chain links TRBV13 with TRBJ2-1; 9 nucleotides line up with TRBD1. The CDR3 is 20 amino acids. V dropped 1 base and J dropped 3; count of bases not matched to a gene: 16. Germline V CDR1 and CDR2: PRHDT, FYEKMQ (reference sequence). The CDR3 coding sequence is TGTGCCAGCAGCTTAGCCCACACAAAGGGACAGGGCGAAGTCTACAATGAGCAGTTCTTC. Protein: CASSLAHTKGQGEVYNEQFF.